This T cell receptor (beta chain) came from a study of cytomegalovirus exposure and HLA in healthy donors. 13 Jbeta primers and 60 Vbeta primers were used for the PCR. Measured with immunoSEQ multiplex PCR; TCRdb has only the in-frame clones, and not every one. In the table there are about 160,000 clones, around 84% of which are singletons. The origin of this receptor is a woman aged 40 to 49 in good health and CMV-seronegative. Sequences were obtained from PBMCs.

The CDR3 DNA reads TGCGCCAGCAGCAGAACTAGCGGGGTCACAGATACGCAGTATTTT. Translation: CASSRTSGVTDTQYF. V and J are TRBV5-1 and TRBJ2-3; TRBD2 matches at 10 bases. Germline CDR1 and CDR2: SGHRS and YFSETQ. The CDR3 contains 15 residues. Losses at the gene ends were 4 bases for V and 2 bases for J; bases not matched to a gene: 4. The entire variable domain, with the rest obtained from reference TRBV5-1 and TRBJ2-3, is as follows: KAGVTQTPRYLIKTRGQQVTLSCSPISGHRSVSWYQQTPGQGLQFLFEYFSETQRNKGNFPGRFSGRQFSNSRSEMNVSTLELGDSALYLCASSRTSGVTDTQYFGPGTRLTVL.